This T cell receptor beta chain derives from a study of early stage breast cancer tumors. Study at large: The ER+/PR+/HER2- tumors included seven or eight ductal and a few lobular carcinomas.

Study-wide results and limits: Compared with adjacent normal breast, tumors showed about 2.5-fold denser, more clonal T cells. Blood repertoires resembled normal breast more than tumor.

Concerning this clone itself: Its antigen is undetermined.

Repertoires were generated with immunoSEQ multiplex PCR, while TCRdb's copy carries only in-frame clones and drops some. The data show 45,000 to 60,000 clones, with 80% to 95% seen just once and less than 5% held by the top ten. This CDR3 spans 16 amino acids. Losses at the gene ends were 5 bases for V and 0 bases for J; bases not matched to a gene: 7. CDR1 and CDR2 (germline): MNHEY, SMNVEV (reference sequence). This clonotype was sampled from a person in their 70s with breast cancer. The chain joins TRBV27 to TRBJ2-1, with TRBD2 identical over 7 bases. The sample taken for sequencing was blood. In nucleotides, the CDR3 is TGTGCCAGCAGTCTCTGGGAGGGCTACTCCTACAATGAGCAGTTCTTC. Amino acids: CASSLWEGYSYNEQFF.